A single sample gave rise to the 23 T cell receptor beta chains below, sequenced in a study of T cell responses to AZD1222 COVID-19 vaccine. Some clones are missing from TCRdb's copy, which holds only in-frame ones; the method was immunoSEQ multiplex PCR. The table has 150,000 or so clones, 89% seen once. Material: peripheral blood, obtained on day 0 of AZD1222 vaccination. These receptors originate from an adult in good health.

The genes are TRBV7-2 and TRBJ2-3; TRBD2 matches 9 bases. The V segment lost 2 bases and the J segment 6 bases; nucleotides outside the gene matches: 12. This CDR3 spans 17 amino acids. CDR1 and CDR2 (germline): SGHTA, FQGNSA. The CDR3 DNA is TGTGCCAGCAGCTTACTCGTCCAGCGGGAGGCCAGGGATACGCAGTATTTT. Its translation: CASSLLVQREARDTQYF.

The chain recombines TRBV6-5 with TRBJ2-7; D perhaps matches TRBD2 (5 bases). The germline gives CDR1 MNHEY, CDR2 SVGAGI. Trimming shortened V by 8 bases and J by 6 bases, and 8 bases separated the two germline ends. The CDR3 is 10 residues long. The DNA of the CDR3 is TGTGCCAGCGAACTAGGCGAGCAGTACTTC. Its translation: CASELGEQYF.

The rearrangement uses TRBV19 and TRBJ1-1, with 8 positions matching TRBD1. The trim removed 6 bases at V and 1 base at J, leaving 7 bases unmatched. Germline CDR1 LNHDA, CDR2 SQIVND (reference sequence). The CDR3 covers 15 residues. The CDR3 nucleotides read TGTGCCAGTAGCCGGGACAGGCGGGAGAACACTGAAGCTTTCTTT. It is translated as CASSRDRRENTEAFF.

The chain links TRBV5-1 to TRBJ1-2; D may be TRBD1 (5 bases). Trimming removed 4 bases from V and 4 bases from J, with 11 bases in between. CDR3 length: 13 residues. The germline gives CDR1 SGHRS, CDR2 YFSETQ. CDR3: CASSAGTVYGYTF. CDR3 DNA: TGCGCCAGCAGCGCTGGGACTGTCTATGGCTACACCTTC.

The chain links TRBV29-1 to TRBJ1-1; D call uncertain. Germline CDR1 reads SQVTM; CDR2 reads ANQGSEA. The CDR3 contains 10 residues. Trimming took off 7 bases at V and 1 base at J, with 4 bases between the two ends. Written as DNA, the CDR3 is TGCAGCGGGCAGAACACTGAAGCTTTCTTT. This encodes CSGQNTEAFF.

The chain carries TRBV15 and TRBJ1-5; 7 bases are a match to TRBD1. This CDR3 is 15 amino acids long. Looked up from germline, CDR1 is LNHNV and CDR2 is YYDKDF (reference sequence). The V and J ends lost 3 bases and 7 bases, in that order; junction bases with no gene match: 9. The CDR3 spells CATSSRQGRRQPQHF. In DNA form, the CDR3 reads TGTGCCACCAGCAGTAGACAGGGCAGGCGCCAGCCCCAGCATTTT.

The genes are TRBV12-5 and TRBJ2-1; 7 nucleotides line up with TRBD1. The germline V gene has CDR1 LGHNT and CDR2 FRNRAP. The CDR3 is made up of 11 amino acids. With V trimmed by 11 bases and J by 4 bases, 2 bases remained unmatched. This CDR3 reads CASGQYNEQFF. CDR3 bases: TGTGCTTCGGGACAGTACAATGAGCAGTTCTTC. The whole variable domain, remainder taken from reference TRBV12-5 and TRBJ2-1, is DARVTQTPRHKVTEMGQEVTMRCQPILGHNTVFWYRQTMMQGLELLAYFRNRAPLDDSGMPKDRFSAEMPDATLATLKIQPSEPRDSAVYFCASGQYNEQFFGPGTRLTVL.

The J gene is TRBJ2-5, the V gene TRBV5-4; 10 bases align to TRBD2. Germline V gene lookup returns CDR1 SGHNT and CDR2 YYREEE (reference sequence). V shed 1 base and J 4 bases; nucleotides not matched to a gene: 4. The CDR3 totals 15 residues. The CDR3 nucleotides are TGTGCCAGCAGCTTGCCTAGCGGGAGTGTAGAGACCCAGTACTTC. Translated, it gives CASSLPSGSVETQYF.

The V gene is TRBV5-1, the J gene TRBJ1-3; D gene ambiguous. Trimming took 6 bases from V and 0 from J, leaving 4 bases between them. There are 12 residues in the CDR3. CDR1 is SGHRS, CDR2 YFSETQ, per germline. The CDR3 here is CASMGSGNTIYF. The CDR3 DNA reads as TGCGCCAGCATGGGCTCTGGAAACACCATATATTTT.

V is TRBV11-3 and J is TRBJ1-1; the D is unclear. Trimming pared 0 bases from V and 0 bases from J, leaving 2 bases between. The CDR3 has 13 amino acids. CDR1 is SGHNT and CDR2 is YENEEA in the germline V gene. The CDR3 bases are TGTGCCAGCAGCTTAGAAATGAACACTGAAGCTTTCTTT. This translates into CASSLEMNTEAFF.

This chain joins TRBV5-1 and TRBJ2-1; D is undetermined. Per the germline V gene, CDR1 is SGHRS and CDR2 is YFSETQ. The CDR3 is made up of 14 amino acids. The V end was cut by 2 bases, the J end by 5 bases, with 11 bases between. The CDR3 coding sequence is TGCGCCAGCAGCTTAGGAAGTTGGGACAATGAGCAGTTCTTC. Protein sequence: CASSLGSWDNEQFF.

The rearrangement joins TRBV3-1 (or the pseudogene TRBV3-2) to TRBJ1-3; D remains ambiguous. Per germline, CDR1 LGHDT and CDR2 YNNKEL (reference sequence). The CDR3 runs to 14 residues. V lost 8 bases and J lost 0, with 11 bases in between. Written as DNA, the CDR3 is TGTGCCAGCCGCAGGACGGACTCTGGAAACACCATATATTTT. It is translated as CASRRTDSGNTIYF.

The V and J genes are TRBV6-5 and TRBJ2-1, with 8 bases identical to TRBD2. Trimming took 1 base from V and 12 from J; bases not matched to a gene: 2. CDR3 length: 12 amino acids. Per germline, CDR1 MNHEY and CDR2 SVGAGI. Here the CDR3 DNA reads TGTGCCAGCAGTTACTGGAGCGGGAGGCAGTTCTTC. Amino acid sequence: CASSYWSGRQFF.

The chain couples TRBV6-1 to TRBJ1-6; weak D call: TRBD1 (5 bases). Germline V gene sequence: CDR1 MNHNS, CDR2 SASEGT. CDR3 size: 16 residues. Trimming cost V 0 bases and J 9 bases, with 15 bases left between them. In DNA form, the CDR3 reads TGTGCCAGCAGTGAAGCGCTCGGGCAGGGAGGTTCACCCCTCCACTTT. Translating it yields CASSEALGQGGSPLHF.

The chain links TRBV29-1 to TRBJ2-1; the D gene is possibly TRBD2 (6 bases). Trimming took 2 bases from V and 0 from J, leaving 14 bases between them. CDR3 length equals 16 residues. Germline assignment: CDR1 SQVTM and CDR2 ANQGSEA. This CDR3 reads CSVESGLAYSYNEQFF. DNA for the CDR3: TGCAGCGTTGAAAGCGGGCTAGCGTACTCCTACAATGAGCAGTTCTTC.

The V call is TRBV7-3, the J call TRBJ1-2; possible D gene TRBD1, 6 bases. The CDR3 has 14 residues. Looked up from germline, CDR1 is SGHTA and CDR2 is FQGTGA. V was shortened by 5 bases and J by 5 bases, with 15 bases between the two germline ends. The CDR3 DNA sequence: TGTGCCAGCAGCCTCTCGGGGGCCGGTTATGGCTACACCTTC. Translation: CASSLSGAGYGYTF. Filled out from reference TRBV7-3 and TRBJ1-2, the complete variable domain reads GAGVSQTPSNKVTEKGKYVELRCDPISGHTALYWYRQSLGQGPEFLIYFQGTGAADDSGLPNDRFFAVRPEGSVSTLKIQRTERGDSAVYLCASSLSGAGYGYTFGSGTRLTVV.

This sequence joins TRBV7-2 and TRBJ2-2; no reliable D call. The CDR3 covers 17 residues. The V end was cut by 2 bases, the J end by 3 bases, with 16 bases between. The V gene's germline CDR1 is SGHTA and CDR2 FQGNSA. The CDR3 DNA is TGTGCCAGCAGCTTAATACGATTGGGGAAGCACACCGGGGAGCTGTTTTTT. It yields the protein CASSLIRLGKHTGELFF.

The chain is built from TRBV6-2 or TRBV6-3 and TRBJ2-7; 9 bases match TRBD2. CDR1 is MNHEY, CDR2 SVGEGT, per germline. This CDR3 spans 15 amino acids. Losses at the gene ends were 5 bases for V and 2 bases for J; bases not matched to a gene: 7. The CDR3 protein is CASSNPSGTAYEQYF. The CDR3 DNA sequence: TGTGCCAGCAGTAACCCTAGCGGGACCGCCTACGAGCAGTACTTC.

The V and J genes are TRBV2 and TRBJ1-1; D remains ambiguous. Trimming shortened V by 0 bases and J by 3 bases, and 17 bases separated the two germline ends. The CDR3 covers 17 residues. Per the germline V gene, CDR1 is SNHLY and CDR2 is FYNNEI. The CDR3 sequence is CASSEALRRVGYTEAFF. CDR3 sequence (DNA): TGTGCCAGCAGTGAAGCGTTGCGAAGGGTGGGGTACACTGAAGCTTTCTTT. The whole variable domain, remainder taken from reference TRBV2 and TRBJ1-1, is EPEVTQTPSHQVTQMGQEVILRCVPISNHLYFYWYRQILGQKVEFLVSFYNNEISEKSEIFDDQFSVERPDGSNFTLKIRSTKLEDSAMYFCASSEALRRVGYTEAFFGQGTRLTVV.

The J gene is TRBJ2-7, the V gene TRBV6-5, with D perhaps TRBD1 (6 bases). The ends were cut back, 7 bases at V and 9 bases at J, with 25 bases in the middle. The CDR3 is made up of 15 amino acids. The germline V gene has CDR1 MNHEY and CDR2 SVGAGI. CDR3 protein: CASTLDGGSSAPQYF. The CDR3 DNA follows: TGTGCCAGCACCCTAGATGGGGGCAGCTCAGCTCCGCAGTACTTC.

The chain couples TRBV4-2 to TRBJ2-7, with 8 bases lining up with TRBD2. The CDR3 totals 14 residues. CDR1 LGHNA and CDR2 YNFKEQ come from the germline V gene. V lost 3 bases to trimming and J lost 4 bases; unmatched junction nucleotides: 5. The CDR3 nucleotides read TGTGCCAGCAGCCACGGGACTAGTCATTACGAGCAGTACTTC. Amino acid sequence: CASSHGTSHYEQYF.

The chain employs TRBV19 and TRBJ1-1; TRBD1 matches at 9 bases. CDR1 LNHDA and CDR2 SQIVND come from the germline V gene (reference sequence). The trim removed 4 bases at V and 3 bases at J, leaving 6 bases unmatched. CDR3 length: 15 amino acids. Written as DNA, the CDR3 is TGTGCCAGTAGTACTCGGACAGGGGTACACACTGAAGCTTTCTTT. It encodes CASSTRTGVHTEAFF.

The V gene is TRBV5-4, the J gene TRBJ1-2; 8 nucleotides line up with TRBD1. The germline V gene has CDR1 SGHNT and CDR2 YYREEE (reference sequence). The CDR3 runs to 14 residues. Unmatched junction bases numbered 6, after V lost 3 bases and J lost 5 bases. The DNA for the CDR3 is TGTGCCAGCAGCTCGGCAAGGACAGGGTATGGCTACACCTTC. Translated: CASSSARTGYGYTF. The whole variable domain, remainder taken from reference TRBV5-4 and TRBJ1-2, is ETGVTQSPTHLIKTRGQQVTLRCSSQSGHNTVSWYQQALGQGPQFIFQYYREEENGRGNFPPRFSGLQFPNYSSELNVNALELDDSALYLCASSSARTGYGYTFGSGTRLTVV.